This TCR beta chain was documented in a study of OX40 agonist ivuxolimab in advanced cancers. Regarding the study in general: Ivuxolimab, which targeted the costimulatory receptor OX40 (CD134), was an agonistic, fully human IgG2 monoclonal antibody. Intravenous ivuxolimab was administered to patients every 2 weeks at six dose levels: 0.01, 0.1, 0.3, 1.5, 3 and 10 mg/kg. Of the roughly 53 patients in dose escalation, 19 had hepatocellular carcinoma, roughly 15 had melanoma, 9 had renal cell carcinoma and 9 had head and neck cancer. A male proportion of about 79% and a mean age of around 60 years, ranging from about 23 to 90, were recorded for the dose-escalation cohort. Prior anti-PD-1, anti-PD-L1 or anti-CTLA-4 therapy was permitted, and 40% of dose-escalation patients had received checkpoint inhibitors. Partial responses occurred in three dose-escalation patients: two with cutaneous melanoma and one with hepatocellular carcinoma. Peripheral TCRbeta sequencing aimed to test whether ivuxolimab altered TCR sequence diversity and caused clonal T-cell expansion. The paper describes the monotherapy dose-escalation part (N = 52 patients) of the phase I trial of ivuxolimab. On the study overall, not on this receptor specifically: Partial responders in the 0.1-3.0 mg/kg groups had among the lowest normalized peripheral clonal expansion, especially among CD8+ T cells. Low levels of normalized T-cell clonal expansion were also seen in some nonresponding patients. On average, CD8+ T cells showed more expanded clones than CD4+ T cells after ivuxolimab. At doses of 0.1 to 3.0 mg/kg, clonal expansion of both CD4+ and CD8+ T cells in blood was seen between baseline and week 6. The antigen specificity of the peripheral T cells that underwent clonal expansion was not determined.

For sequencing of the TCRbeta CDR3 region, genomic DNA was extracted from the sorted cells. The immunoSEQ Assay was used to sequence the TCRbeta CDR3 regions. This immuneACCESS table, as held by TCRdb, lists in-frame sequences with V and J called but not all clones. Of the missing ones, under half trace to an unresolved V gene in checked studies; the others have no known cause. Present in this sample are tens of thousands of clones, more than 75% of which were seen just once. The top ten clones comprise more than 0.3% of the sample. The CDR3, cysteine through phenylalanine, is 12 amino acids long. The CDR3 DNA has 36 bases and is translated from base 1. V loses 2 bases, J loses 6 bases, and the germline ends lie 8 bases apart. Based on the germline V gene, the CDR1 and CDR2 sequences are MDHEN and SYDVKM. Patients with a history of autoimmune disease or receiving systemic immunosuppression were excluded from the trial. In every dose cohort, peripheral blood was drawn for TCR sequencing at baseline, cycle 4 day 1, and cycle 7 day 1. The samples were drawn from a first-in-human, open-label, multicenter phase I dose-escalation trial of ivuxolimab. The trial enrolled adults with locally advanced or metastatic head and neck squamous cell, hepatocellular, melanoma or renal cell carcinoma. Before TCR sequencing, CD4+ and CD8+ T cells were separately sorted from peripheral blood.

As for this clone: Its antigen is not yet known. Base qualities are not at hand, and no much larger clone is one base apart.

The specimen comprised CD4+ or CD8+ T cells sorted from blood, sampled in a trial of the OX40 agonist ivuxolimab. The chain is assembled from TRBV28 and TRBJ2-7, with the identity of the D gene unclear. The TCR was taken from an adult with an advanced solid tumor such as melanoma, head and neck, liver or kidney cancer. The CDR3 corresponds to CASSLMPLEQYF. In nucleotide form, the sequence is TGTGCCAGCAGTTTAATGCCTCTCGAGCAGTACTTC. Supplemented by the reference TRBV28 and TRBJ2-7 proteins around the CDR3, the complete variable domain is DVKVTQSSRYLVKRTGEKVFLECVQDMDHENMFWYRQDPGLGLRLIYFSYDVKMKEKGDIPEGYSVSREKKERFSLILESASTNQTSMYLCASSLMPLEQYFGPGTRLTVT.